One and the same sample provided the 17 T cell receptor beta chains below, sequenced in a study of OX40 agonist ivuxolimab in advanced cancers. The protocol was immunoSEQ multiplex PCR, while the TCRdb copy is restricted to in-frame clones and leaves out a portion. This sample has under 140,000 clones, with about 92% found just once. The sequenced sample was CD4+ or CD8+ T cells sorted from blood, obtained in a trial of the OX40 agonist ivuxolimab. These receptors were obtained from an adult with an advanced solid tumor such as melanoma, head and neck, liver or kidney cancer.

DNA for the CDR3: TGCAGTGCTAGACTACACACTGAAGCTTTCTTT. Translation: CSARLHTEAFF. The chain is built from TRBV20-1 and TRBJ1-1; D is unclear. V was shortened by 2 bases and J by 3 bases, with 4 bases between the two germline ends. The CDR3 consists of 11 residues. Germline V gene lookup returns CDR1 DFQATT and CDR2 SNEGSKA (reference sequence).

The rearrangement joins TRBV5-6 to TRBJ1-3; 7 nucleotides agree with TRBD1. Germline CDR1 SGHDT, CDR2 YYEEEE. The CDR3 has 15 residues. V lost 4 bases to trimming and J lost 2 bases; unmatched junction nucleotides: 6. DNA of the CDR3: TGTGCCAGCAGCGGACAGGAAAGGGCTGGAAACACCATATATTTT. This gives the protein CASSGQERAGNTIYF.

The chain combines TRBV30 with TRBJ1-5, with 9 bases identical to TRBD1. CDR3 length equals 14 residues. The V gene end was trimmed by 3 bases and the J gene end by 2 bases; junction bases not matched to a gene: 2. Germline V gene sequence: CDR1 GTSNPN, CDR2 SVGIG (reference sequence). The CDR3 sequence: CAWRRQGGNQPQHF. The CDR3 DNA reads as TGTGCCTGGAGGCGACAGGGGGGCAATCAGCCCCAGCATTTT.

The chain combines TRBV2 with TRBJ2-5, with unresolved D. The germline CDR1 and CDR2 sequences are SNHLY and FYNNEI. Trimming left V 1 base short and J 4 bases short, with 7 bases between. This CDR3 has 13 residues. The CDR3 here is CASSEGLRETQYF. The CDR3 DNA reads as TGTGCCAGCAGTGAAGGGCTGAGAGAGACCCAGTACTTC. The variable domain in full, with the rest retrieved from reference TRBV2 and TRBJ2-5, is EPEVTQTPSHQVTQMGQEVILRCVPISNHLYFYWYRQILGQKVEFLVSFYNNEISEKSEIFDDQFSVERPDGSNFTLKIRSTKLEDSAMYFCASSEGLRETQYFGPGTRLLVL.

In DNA form, the CDR3 reads TGTGCCTGGAGTGTACCCGGGTCGTGGGCTTTCTTT. This encodes CAWSVPGSWAFF. The rearrangement links TRBV30 to TRBJ1-1, with unresolved D. V lost 0 bases and J 11 bases, leaving 13 bases between the germline ends. The CDR3 is 12 residues long. Germline-derived CDR1 and CDR2 are GTSNPN and SVGIG (reference sequence).

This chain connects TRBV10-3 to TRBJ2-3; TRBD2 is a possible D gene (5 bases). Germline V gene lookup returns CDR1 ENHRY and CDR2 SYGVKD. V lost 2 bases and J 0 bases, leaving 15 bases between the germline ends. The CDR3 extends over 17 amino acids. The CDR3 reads CAISEAPDSISTDTQYF. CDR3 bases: TGTGCCATCAGTGAGGCCCCGGACTCAATAAGCACAGATACGCAGTATTTT.

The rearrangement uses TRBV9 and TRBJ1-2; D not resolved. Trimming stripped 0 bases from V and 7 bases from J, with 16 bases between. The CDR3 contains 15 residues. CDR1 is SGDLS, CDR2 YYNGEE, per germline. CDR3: CASSVVGTVSSGYTF. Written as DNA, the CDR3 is TGTGCCAGCAGCGTAGTGGGTACAGTTTCCAGTGGCTACACCTTC. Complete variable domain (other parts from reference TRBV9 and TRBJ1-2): DSGVTQTPKHLITATGQRVTLRCSPRSGDLSVYWYQQSLDQGLQFLIQYYNGEERAKGNILERFSAQQFPDLHSELNLSSLELGDSALYFCASSVVGTVSSGYTFGSGTRLTVV.

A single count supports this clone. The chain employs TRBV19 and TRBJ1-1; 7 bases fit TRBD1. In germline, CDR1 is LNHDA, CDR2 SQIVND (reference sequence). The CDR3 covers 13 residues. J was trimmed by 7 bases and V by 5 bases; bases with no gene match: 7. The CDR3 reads CASSDRESGEAFF. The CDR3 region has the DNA TGTGCCAGTAGTGACAGGGAATCGGGTGAAGCTTTCTTT.

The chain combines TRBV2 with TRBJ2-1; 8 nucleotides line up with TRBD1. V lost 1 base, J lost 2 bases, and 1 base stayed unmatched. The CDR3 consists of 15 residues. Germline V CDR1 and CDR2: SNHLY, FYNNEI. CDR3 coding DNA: TGTGCCAGCAGTGAAGGCAGGGGGCCCTACAATGAGCAGTTCTTC. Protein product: CASSEGRGPYNEQFF.

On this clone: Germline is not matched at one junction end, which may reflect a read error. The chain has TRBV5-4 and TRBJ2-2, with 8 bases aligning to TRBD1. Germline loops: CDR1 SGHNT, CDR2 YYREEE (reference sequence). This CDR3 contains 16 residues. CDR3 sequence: CASSPRTGRNAGELFF. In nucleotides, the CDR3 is TGTGCCAGCAGCCCGAGGACAGGGAGGAACGCCGGGGAGCTGTTTTTT.

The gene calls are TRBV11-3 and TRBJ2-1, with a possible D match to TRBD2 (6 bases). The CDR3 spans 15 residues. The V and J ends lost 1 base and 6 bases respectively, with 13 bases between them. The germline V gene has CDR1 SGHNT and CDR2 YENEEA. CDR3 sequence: CASSLVGGGGNEQFF. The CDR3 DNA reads TGTGCCAGCAGCTTAGTTGGGGGAGGAGGCAATGAGCAGTTCTTC.

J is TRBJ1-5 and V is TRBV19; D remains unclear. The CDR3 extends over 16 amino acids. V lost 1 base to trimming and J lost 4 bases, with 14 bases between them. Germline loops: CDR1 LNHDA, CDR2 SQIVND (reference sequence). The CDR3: CASSIVIGKTNQPQHF. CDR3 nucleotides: TGTGCCAGTAGTATAGTCATTGGGAAAACAAATCAGCCCCAGCATTTT.

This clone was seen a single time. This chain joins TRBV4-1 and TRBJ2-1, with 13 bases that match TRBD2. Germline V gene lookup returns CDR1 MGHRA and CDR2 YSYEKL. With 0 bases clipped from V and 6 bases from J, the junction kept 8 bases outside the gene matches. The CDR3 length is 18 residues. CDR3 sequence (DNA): TGCGCCAGCAGCCAAGAAACTAGCGGGAGGGAAGGGGGCAATGAGCAGTTCTTC. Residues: CASSQETSGREGGNEQFF.

The chain's CDR3 is CASSSGGGVGSSEQFF. In nucleotides, the CDR3 is TGTGCCAGCAGCTCAGGAGGGGGCGTGGGGTCGAGTGAGCAGTTCTTC. This chain connects TRBV5-4 to TRBJ2-1, with D possibly matching TRBD1 (7 bases). The CDR3 consists of 16 residues. V lost 3 bases and J lost 9, with 22 bases in between. Germline assignment: CDR1 SGHNT and CDR2 YYREEE (reference sequence). Full variable domain (outside the CDR3, taken from reference TRBV5-4 and TRBJ2-1): ETGVTQSPTHLIKTRGQQVTLRCSSQSGHNTVSWYQQALGQGPQFIFQYYREEENGRGNFPPRFSGLQFPNYSSELNVNALELDDSALYLCASSSGGGVGSSEQFFGPGTRLTVL.

CDR3 nucleotide sequence: TGTGCCAGCAGCCAACGGCGGTATGAGACAGGTTATACATCTGAGCAGTTCTTC. Its protein product is CASSQRRYETGYTSEQFF. The rearrangement links TRBV14 to TRBJ2-1, with D tentatively TRBD1 (6 bases). Germline loops: CDR1 SGHDN, CDR2 FVKESK. Deletions cut 2 bases from V and 9 bases from J, with 26 bases between. The CDR3 consists of 18 residues.

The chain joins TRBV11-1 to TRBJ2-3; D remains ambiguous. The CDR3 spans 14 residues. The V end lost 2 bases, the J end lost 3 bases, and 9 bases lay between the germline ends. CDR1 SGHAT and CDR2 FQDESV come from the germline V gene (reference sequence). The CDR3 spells CASSLQFGTDTQYF. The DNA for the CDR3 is TGTGCCAGCAGCTTACAGTTTGGGACAGATACGCAGTATTTT.

The CDR3 DNA is TGTGCCAGCAGCGGGACAGGGGGGAATCAGCCCCAGCATTTT. Translation gives CASSGTGGNQPQHF. The chain recombines TRBV6-1 with TRBJ1-5; 11 nucleotides agree with TRBD1. With 6 bases clipped from V and 4 bases from J, the junction kept 2 bases outside the gene matches. The germline V gene has CDR1 MNHNS and CDR2 SASEGT. This CDR3 has 14 residues.